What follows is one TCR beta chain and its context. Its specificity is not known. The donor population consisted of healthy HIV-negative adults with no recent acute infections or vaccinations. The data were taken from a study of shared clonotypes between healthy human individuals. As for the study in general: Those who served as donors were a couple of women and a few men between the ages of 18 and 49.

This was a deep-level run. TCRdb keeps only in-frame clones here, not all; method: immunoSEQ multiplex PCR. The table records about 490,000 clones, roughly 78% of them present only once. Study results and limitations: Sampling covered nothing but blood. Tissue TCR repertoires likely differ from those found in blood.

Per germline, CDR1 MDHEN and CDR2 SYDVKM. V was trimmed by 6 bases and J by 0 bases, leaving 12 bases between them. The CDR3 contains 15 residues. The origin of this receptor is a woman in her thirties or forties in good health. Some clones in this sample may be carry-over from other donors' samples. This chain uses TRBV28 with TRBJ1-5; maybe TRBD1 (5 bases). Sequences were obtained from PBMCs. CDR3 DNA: TGTGCCAGCAGGGACGCAGGGCGTAGCAATCAGCCCCAGCATTTT. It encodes CASRDAGRSNQPQHF.